The T cell receptor beta chain described here comes from a study of spatial heterogeneity in lung cancer. As regards this clonotype: A library made for alpha chains picked up this beta chain off target, so its size means little.

The CDR3 covers 17 residues. Trimming cost V 1 base and J 4 bases, with 16 bases left between them. Per germline, CDR1 SGHAT and CDR2 FQNNGV. The time point denotes: sample taken at primary tumor resection. Sequencing of whole RNA from tumor, nontumor lung or frozen PBMC involved no sorting. TCRdb ran MiXCR on the 5' RACE reads and lists one entry per CDR3 protein. This sample has approximately 12,000 distinct CDR3 sequences, with roughly 6.2% found just once. The chain combines TRBV11-2 with TRBJ2-2, with D uncertain. This sequence was found in a male donor with early-stage non-small cell lung cancer. This material consisted of normal lung tissue next to the tumor, taken at surgery. The CDR3 sequence is CASSLGDSARRTGELFF. DNA of the CDR3: TGTGCCAGCAGCTTAGGCGACTCAGCAAGGCGCACCGGGGAGCTGTTTTTT.